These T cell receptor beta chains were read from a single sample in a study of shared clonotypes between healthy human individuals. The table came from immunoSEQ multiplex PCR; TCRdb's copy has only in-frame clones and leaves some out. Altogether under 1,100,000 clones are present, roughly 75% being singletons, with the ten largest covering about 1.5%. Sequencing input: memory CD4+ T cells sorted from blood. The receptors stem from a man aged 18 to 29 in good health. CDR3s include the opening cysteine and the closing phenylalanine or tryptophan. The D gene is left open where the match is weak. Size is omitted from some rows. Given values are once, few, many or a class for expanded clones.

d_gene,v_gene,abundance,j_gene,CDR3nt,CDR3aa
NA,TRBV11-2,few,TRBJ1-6,TGTGCCAGCTATCAGCTCGGGTCACCCCTCCACTTT,CASYQLGSPLHF
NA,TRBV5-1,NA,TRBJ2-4,TGCGCCAGCAGCTTGGCGGCAGCCAAAAACATTCAGTACTTC,CASSLAAAKNIQYF
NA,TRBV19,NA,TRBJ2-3,TGTGCCAGTAGTATAGTCGTGGCAGATACGCAGTATTTT,CASSIVVADTQYF
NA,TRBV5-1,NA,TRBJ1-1,TGCGCCAGCAGCACCTACAGGTTCGACACTGAAGCTTTCTTT,CASSTYRFDTEAFF
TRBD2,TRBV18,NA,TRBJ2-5,TGTGCCAGCTCGCCTACCCGGGGGGAGCAAGAGACCCAGTACTTC,CASSPTRGEQETQYF
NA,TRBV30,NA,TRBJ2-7,TGTGCCTGGAGAGGGCAGGCTTCCTACGAGCAGTACTTC,CAWRGQASYEQYF
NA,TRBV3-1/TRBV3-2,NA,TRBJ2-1,TGTGCCAGCAGCGCTCCCTTCCTCTTC,CASSAPFLF
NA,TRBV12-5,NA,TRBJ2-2,TGTGCTAGTGGTTTGGGTCTAGGGGGACCTAACACCGGGGAGCTGTTTTTT,CASGLGLGGPNTGELFF
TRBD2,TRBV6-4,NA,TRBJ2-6,TGTGCCAGCACCCCCCTCGGGACTAGCGGCCCCCCTGGGGCCAACGTCCTGACTTTC,CASTPLGTSGPPGANVLTF
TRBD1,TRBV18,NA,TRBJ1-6,TGTGCCAGCTCCGCCCTAGGGGGCGACAAGGGAAGGTCACCCCTCCACTTT,CASSALGGDKGRSPLHF
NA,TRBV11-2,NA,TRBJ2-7,TGTGCCAGCAAACCGGACGGGTCAACCGGGGGCGAGCAGTACTTC,CASKPDGSTGGEQYF
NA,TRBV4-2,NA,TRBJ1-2,TGTGCCAGCAGCCAAACCGACAGGTTGGATGGCTACACCTTC,CASSQTDRLDGYTF
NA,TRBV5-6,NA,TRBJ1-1,TGTGCCAGCAGCTTGGCCGTCGTGGGCCGTGAAGCTTTCTTT,CASSLAVVGREAFF
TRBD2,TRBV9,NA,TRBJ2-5,TGTGCCAGCAGCGTAGTCGGGAGGACCCAAGAGACCCAGTACTTC,CASSVVGRTQETQYF